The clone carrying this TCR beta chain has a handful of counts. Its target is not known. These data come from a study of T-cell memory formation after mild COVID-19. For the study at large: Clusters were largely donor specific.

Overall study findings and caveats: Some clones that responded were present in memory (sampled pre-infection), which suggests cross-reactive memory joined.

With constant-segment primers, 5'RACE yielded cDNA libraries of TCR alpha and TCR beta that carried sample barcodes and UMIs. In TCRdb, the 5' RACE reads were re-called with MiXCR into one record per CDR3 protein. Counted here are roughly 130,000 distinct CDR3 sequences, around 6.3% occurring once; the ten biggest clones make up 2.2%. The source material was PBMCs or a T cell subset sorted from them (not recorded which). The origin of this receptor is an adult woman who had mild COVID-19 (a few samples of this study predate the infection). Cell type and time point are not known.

The CDR3 is CASSTGGSGLETQYF. The CDR3 nucleotides are TGTGCCAGCAGCACAGGGGGCTCGGGTTTAGAGACCCAGTACTTC. The chain links TRBV9 to TRBJ2-5; 9 bases match TRBD1. The V gene's germline CDR1 is SGDLS and CDR2 YYNGEE. V lost 4 bases to trimming and J lost 4 bases; unmatched junction nucleotides: 8. This CDR3 has 15 residues.